Each of the 8 T cell receptor beta chains below was sequenced from the same sample in a study of T cell responses to AZD1222 COVID-19 vaccine. Produced via immunoSEQ multiplex PCR; TCRdb's table is partial and in-frame only. The sample has 150,000 to 200,000 clones; approximately 86% are singletons. The input for sequencing was peripheral blood, taken 28 days after the second AZD1222 dose. The receptors here all came from an adult who received the AZD1222 COVID-19 vaccine.

The V gene is TRBV29-1, the J gene TRBJ1-2; D remains unclear. With 4 bases removed from V and 0 bases from J, the gap between germline ends came to 9 bases. The CDR3 has 13 residues. Germline CDR1 SQVTM, CDR2 ANQGSEA. This chain's CDR3 is CSVASGSNYGYTF. The DNA of the CDR3 is TGCAGCGTTGCGTCAGGCTCTAACTATGGCTACACCTTC.

The CDR3 sequence is CASSLVYEQYF. DNA of the CDR3: TGTGCCAGCAGCCTCGTCTACGAGCAGTACTTC. The chain couples TRBV12-3 or TRBV12-4 to TRBJ2-7; D gene ambiguous. CDR3 length equals 11 residues. Trimming took 6 bases from V and 3 from J, leaving 6 bases between them.

The V gene is TRBV7-6, the J gene TRBJ2-5, with 11 bases that match TRBD2. The J segment lost 4 bases and the V segment lost 5 bases, leaving 6 bases of the junction unmatched. This CDR3 spans 15 amino acids. Per germline, CDR1 SGHVS and CDR2 FNYEAQ. CDR3 nucleotide sequence: TGTGCCAGCAGCCTCCTAGCGGGGGGAGCAGAGACCCAGTACTTC. Translated: CASSLLAGGAETQYF.

V is TRBV6-2 or TRBV6-3 and J is TRBJ1-5; D call uncertain. The V gene lost 0 bases and the J gene lost 2 bases, with 8 bases spanning the gap. The V gene's germline CDR1 is MNHEY and CDR2 SVGEGT. There are 15 residues in the CDR3. The CDR3 spells CASSYSGQGNQPQHF. CDR3 DNA: TGTGCCAGCAGTTACTCGGGCCAGGGCAATCAGCCCCAGCATTTT.

J is TRBJ1-2 and V is TRBV9; possibly TRBD1 for D (6 bases). The CDR3 covers 15 residues. V lost 4 bases, J lost 0 bases, and 13 bases lay in between. Germline values: CDR1 SGDLS, CDR2 YYNGEE. As DNA, the CDR3 is TGTGCCAGCAGCTCAGGAGGACAGTCTAACTATGGCTACACCTTC. Translation gives CASSSGGQSNYGYTF.

The rearrangement uses TRBV20-1 and TRBJ2-1; D is perhaps TRBD1 or TRBD2 (5 bases each). CDR1 is DFQATT and CDR2 is SNEGSKA in the germline V gene (reference sequence). V dropped 3 bases and J dropped 9 bases, with 6 bases sitting between them. The CDR3 runs 10 residues. In nucleotides, the CDR3 is TGCAGTGCTAGTGGGACTGAGCAGTTCTTC. This encodes CSASGTEQFF.

The V gene is TRBV6-5, the J gene TRBJ1-5; 8 bases map to TRBD1. The V and J ends lost 6 bases and 9 bases, in that order; junction bases with no gene match: 13. The germline gives CDR1 MNHEY, CDR2 SVGAGI. This CDR3 region has 15 residues. CDR3 residues: CASRQGTGVYRPQHF. The CDR3 region has the DNA TGTGCCAGCAGGCAGGGGACAGGAGTCTATCGGCCCCAGCATTTT.

The chain carries TRBV7-2 and TRBJ2-7, with 12 bases that match TRBD2. This CDR3 comprises 14 residues. Germline CDR1 SGHTA, CDR2 FQGNSA. V lost 4 bases to trimming and J lost 7 bases; unmatched junction nucleotides: 5. The chain's CDR3 is CASSSRLAGAEQYF. The CDR3 coding sequence is TGTGCCAGCAGCTCCAGACTAGCGGGGGCGGAGCAGTACTTC.